These 31 T cell receptor beta chains were sequenced from one sample in a study of T cell clones after liver transplantation. The method was immunoSEQ multiplex PCR; TCRdb's version includes in-frame clones alone and lacks a portion of them. The table has about 100,000 clones, around 86% seen once. This specimen was CD4+ T cells from blood, taken before liver transplant. The receptors were gathered from a human donor who received a liver transplant.

The gene calls are TRBV2 and TRBJ2-1; no firm D call. Germline V gene data show CDR1 as SNHLY and CDR2 as FYNNEI. V was pared by 2 bases and J by 5 bases, with 13 bases between. CDR3 length: 15 residues. The chain's CDR3 is CASSEPLTPDNEQFF. CDR3 DNA: TGTGCCAGCAGTGAACCCCTAACCCCTGACAATGAGCAGTTCTTC.

The count of this clone is one. V usage is TRBV15 and J usage is TRBJ2-1; TRBD2 is a possible D gene (5 bases). Looked up from germline, CDR1 is LNHNV and CDR2 is YYDKDF (reference sequence). CDR3 length equals 15 residues. The ends were cut back, 0 bases at V and 10 bases at J, with 16 bases in the middle. CDR3 in DNA: TGTGCCACCAGCAGAGATCAGATGAGGGCACGAGAGCAGTTCTTC. Translation gives CATSRDQMRAREQFF.

The table lists this clone with a few counts. The gene calls are TRBV4-2 and TRBJ2-3; 8 bases fit TRBD1. This CDR3 has 18 residues. CDR1 and CDR2 (germline): LGHNA, YNFKEQ. V was pared by 1 base and J by 3 bases, with 12 bases of the junction left unmatched. CDR3 sequence reads: CASSQGAQGAGKTDTQYF. CDR3 DNA: TGTGCCAGCAGCCAAGGGGCCCAGGGGGCCGGGAAGACAGATACGCAGTATTTT.

The CDR3 nucleotides are TGCGCCAGCAGCTTGGGTGGGGCGGACGAAAAACTGTTTTTT. It codes for CASSLGGADEKLFF. The rearrangement uses TRBV5-1 and TRBJ1-4; a weak D match, TRBD1 (5 bases). This CDR3 is built from 14 residues. CDR1 is SGHRS and CDR2 is YFSETQ in the germline V gene. Deletions cut 0 bases from V and 8 bases from J, with 11 bases between. Full variable domain (remainder filled in from reference TRBV5-1 and TRBJ1-4): KAGVTQTPRYLIKTRGQQVTLSCSPISGHRSVSWYQQTPGQGLQFLFEYFSETQRNKGNFPGRFSGRQFSNSRSEMNVSTLELGDSALYLCASSLGGADEKLFFGSGTQLSVL.

The J gene is TRBJ1-3, the V gene TRBV9; D is ambiguous. Trimming removed 6 bases from V and 7 bases from J, with 17 bases in between. Germline values: CDR1 SGDLS, CDR2 YYNGEE. The CDR3 length is 14 residues. This CDR3 reads CASTKSTGVNTIYF. CDR3 DNA sequence: TGTGCCAGCACCAAGTCGACCGGGGTTAACACCATATATTTT.

The chain couples TRBV2 to TRBJ1-1; D possibly corresponds to TRBD1 (6 bases). Trimming pared 7 bases from V and 5 bases from J, leaving 14 bases between. There are 13 residues in the CDR3. CDR1 and CDR2 (germline): SNHLY, FYNNEI. As DNA, the CDR3 is TGTGCCAGCATCCTGGACAGCCTAACTGAAGCTTTCTTT. Amino acid sequence: CASILDSLTEAFF.

This chain connects TRBV9 to TRBJ2-3, with TRBD2 matching over 8 bases. The trim removed 0 bases at V and 1 base at J, leaving 4 bases unmatched. CDR3 size: 16 residues. Germline V gene lookup returns CDR1 SGDLS and CDR2 YYNGEE. CDR3 residues: CASSVGRGGGTDTQYF. The CDR3 DNA reads TGTGCCAGCAGCGTAGGACGGGGGGGCGGCACAGATACGCAGTATTTT.

This chain joins TRBV27 and TRBJ1-1; perhaps TRBD1 as D (6 bases). V was clipped by 5 bases and J by 3 bases, with 16 bases between them. This CDR3 region has 15 residues. Per the germline V gene, CDR1 is MNHEY and CDR2 is SMNVEV (reference sequence). CDR3 protein: CASSVGGGRDTEAFF. CDR3 DNA: TGTGCCAGCAGTGTCGGGGGGGGCCGGGACACTGAAGCTTTCTTT.

This clone has only one observation. The V and J genes are TRBV14 and TRBJ2-7; no clear D. This CDR3 region has 14 residues. Trimming left V 2 bases short and J 0 bases short, with 8 bases between. In germline, CDR1 is SGHDN, CDR2 FVKESK. As DNA, the CDR3 is TGTGCCAGCAGCCAACAGGACCCCTCCTACGAGCAGTACTTC. Translation gives CASSQQDPSYEQYF.

The chain carries TRBV19 and TRBJ1-1; D gene ambiguous. The CDR3 consists of 13 residues. From germline, CDR1 is LNHDA and CDR2 SQIVND (reference sequence). The V gene lost 2 bases and the J gene lost 1 base, with 5 bases spanning the gap. Here the CDR3 reads CASSIYENTEAFF. The CDR3 nucleotides are TGTGCCAGTAGTATATACGAGAACACTGAAGCTTTCTTT.

The chain combines TRBV19 with TRBJ2-1; TRBD2 matches 10 bases. The CDR3 has 20 residues. Germline loops: CDR1 LNHDA, CDR2 SQIVND (reference sequence). Trimming removed 4 bases from V and 5 bases from J; junction bases left unmatched: 20. Here the CDR3 reads CASSTPNFLSGRKGDNEQFF. CDR3 nucleotide sequence: TGTGCCAGTAGTACACCGAATTTCCTTAGCGGGAGGAAGGGGGACAATGAGCAGTTCTTC.

V and J are TRBV28 and TRBJ1-6; TRBD1 agrees at 7 bases. Germline CDR1 is MDHEN and CDR2 is SYDVKM. The CDR3 is made up of 13 amino acids. V shed 8 bases and J 14 bases; nucleotides not matched to a gene: 12. CDR3 amino acids: CASRGGTAASLHF. CDR3 in DNA: TGTGCCAGCCGGGGAGGGACAGCCGCTTCCCTCCACTTT.

The J gene is TRBJ1-4, the V gene TRBV6-5, with D unclear. Germline loops: CDR1 MNHEY, CDR2 SVGAGI. V was clipped by 7 bases and J by 6 bases, with 15 bases between them. There are 14 residues in the CDR3. This CDR3 reads CASTPDPRDEKLFF. CDR3 coding DNA: TGTGCCAGCACTCCGGACCCCAGAGATGAAAAACTGTTTTTT.

The V call is TRBV4-3, the J call TRBJ1-4; possible D gene TRBD1, 6 bases. V was pared by 2 bases and J by 6 bases, with 13 bases between. CDR1 is LGHNA and CDR2 is YSLEER in the germline V gene. This CDR3 spans 15 amino acids. The CDR3 nucleotides read TGCGCCAGCAGCCAATCACAGGGCCCCTATGAAAAACTGTTTTTT. It yields the protein CASSQSQGPYEKLFF.

The chain has TRBV4-1 and TRBJ1-1, with 11 nucleotides matching TRBD1. V trimming: 1 base; J trimming: 5 bases; junction bases outside the gene matches: 3. The CDR3 runs 15 residues. CDR1 MGHRA and CDR2 YSYEKL come from the germline V gene. CDR3 DNA: TGCGCCAGCAGCCAAGCGGGACAGGGGGGGACTGAAGCTTTCTTT. Amino acids: CASSQAGQGGTEAFF.

The chain has TRBV18 and TRBJ2-7; either TRBD1 or TRBD2 may supply D (5 bases each). This CDR3 is 14 amino acids long. The germline CDR1 and CDR2 sequences are KGHSH and LQKENI. Trimming shortened V by 6 bases and J by 4 bases, and 16 bases separated the two germline ends. The CDR3 is CASSPPGLSYEQYF. DNA for the CDR3: TGTGCCAGCTCCCCCCCGGGGCTTAGTTACGAGCAGTACTTC.

V is TRBV7-2 and J is TRBJ1-3; no reliable D call. Germline CDR1 SGHTA, CDR2 FQGNSA. Trimming removed 5 bases at V and 0 bases at J, with 11 bases between. The CDR3 totals 15 residues. The CDR3 nucleotides read TGTGCCAGCAGCCCCTGGGCCATCTCTGGAAACACCATATATTTT. This encodes CASSPWAISGNTIYF.

The J gene is TRBJ1-4, the V gene TRBV6-5; D unresolved. Germline V CDR1 and CDR2: MNHEY, SVGAGI. The V end was cut by 4 bases, the J end by 0 bases, with 9 bases between. This CDR3 region has 15 residues. The CDR3 DNA reads as TGTGCCAGCAGTTTATCAGGAGCAACTAATGAAAAACTGTTTTTT. It is translated as CASSLSGATNEKLFF.

This chain uses TRBV7-2 with TRBJ2-7; D is possibly TRBD1 (5 bases). V was shortened by 0 bases and J by 0 bases, with 9 bases between the two germline ends. The CDR3 length is 15 residues. Germline V gives CDR1 SGHTA, CDR2 FQGNSA. The CDR3 here is CTSSLAPGFSYEQYF. Written as DNA, the CDR3 is TGTACCAGCAGCTTAGCACCAGGGTTCTCCTACGAGCAGTACTTC.

The gene calls are TRBV7-3 and TRBJ2-5; possible D gene TRBD1, 5 bases. Trimming stripped 4 bases from V and 7 bases from J, with 13 bases between. Per the germline V gene, CDR1 is SGHTA and CDR2 is FQGTGA. The CDR3 has 13 residues. CDR3 nucleotide sequence: TGTGCCAGCAGCTCCCACAGGTCGGGGACCCAGTACTTC. It codes for CASSSHRSGTQYF.

This clone appeared a single time. The genes are TRBV7-8 and TRBJ1-6; 8 bases line up with TRBD1. The CDR3 covers 16 residues. Germline V CDR1 and CDR2: SGHVS, FQNEAQ. Trimming removed 1 base from V and 9 bases from J; junction bases left unmatched: 8. CDR3 DNA: TGTGCCAGCAGCTTAGGAGCAGGACAGGGTAGTTCACCCCTCCACTTT. This translates into CASSLGAGQGSSPLHF.

This clone was recorded only once. The CDR3 bases are TGTGCCAGCAGTATTAGCGGGGGGGCGTCCTACAATGAGCAGTTCTTC. It translates to CASSISGGASYNEQFF. The genes are TRBV7-9 and TRBJ2-1, with 11 nucleotides matching TRBD2. This CDR3 spans 16 amino acids. The junction had 5 bases not matched to a gene; V was cut back by 6 bases and J by 1 base. CDR1 SEHNR and CDR2 FQNEAQ come from the germline V gene (reference sequence).

The V gene is TRBV5-1, the J gene TRBJ2-3; D ambiguous. This CDR3 spans 13 amino acids. Trimming removed 2 bases at V and 4 bases at J, with 8 bases between. Germline V gene sequence: CDR1 SGHRS, CDR2 YFSETQ. The CDR3 DNA reads as TGCGCCAGCAGCTTTTCTGGCGCAGATACGCAGTATTTT. Its protein product is CASSFSGADTQYF.

V is TRBV18 and J is TRBJ2-3; D not certain. CDR1 is KGHSH and CDR2 is LQKENI in the germline V gene. V was clipped by 2 bases and J by 4 bases, with 13 bases between them. The CDR3 contains 15 residues. The chain's CDR3 is CASSPNGRDADTQYF. DNA of the CDR3: TGTGCCAGCTCACCAAATGGAAGGGATGCAGATACGCAGTATTTT.

This chain uses TRBV19 with TRBJ1-5; 9 positions agree with TRBD1. The ends lost 5 bases at V and 3 bases at J; junction bases unmatched: 17. This CDR3 has 19 residues. Germline CDR1 reads LNHDA; CDR2 reads SQIVND (reference sequence). This chain's CDR3 is CASSASTGGLSVYNQPQHF. The CDR3 DNA is TGTGCCAGTAGTGCCTCGACAGGGGGACTCTCTGTTTACAATCAGCCCCAGCATTTT.

The J gene is TRBJ2-7, the V gene TRBV27; D is unclear. Germline loops: CDR1 MNHEY, CDR2 SMNVEV (reference sequence). V lost 3 bases, J lost 2 bases, and 14 bases lay in between. The CDR3 loop spans 15 amino acids. In DNA form, the CDR3 reads TGTGCCAGCAGTTTTAGGAGCACGAGCCCCTACGAGCAGTACTTC. This gives the protein CASSFRSTSPYEQYF.

The chain couples TRBV7-3 to TRBJ2-2, with D uncertain. Between the trimmed V and J ends, which lost 5 bases and 5 bases, there was a span of 9 bases. Germline V lookup: CDR1 SGHTA, CDR2 FQGTGA. CDR3 size: 13 residues. The CDR3 region is CASSQTRTGELFF. DNA of the CDR3: TGTGCCAGCAGCCAGACGAGAACCGGGGAGCTGTTTTTT. Full variable domain (rest looked up from reference TRBV7-3 and TRBJ2-2): GAGVSQTPSNKVTEKGKYVELRCDPISGHTALYWYRQSLGQGPEFLIYFQGTGAADDSGLPNDRFFAVRPEGSVSTLKIQRTERGDSAVYLCASSQTRTGELFFGEGSRLTVL.

CDR3 nucleotide sequence: TGTGCTAGTGGTTCCCACACCGGGGAGCTGTTTTTT. Residues: CASGSHTGELFF. V gene TRBV12-5 combines with J gene TRBJ2-2, with unresolved D. Trimming stripped 4 bases from V and 3 bases from J, with 3 bases between. The CDR3 runs 12 residues. Per the germline V gene, CDR1 is LGHNT and CDR2 is FRNRAP.

This rearrangement joins TRBV9 to TRBJ1-4, with a weak D call TRBD1 (5 bases). Trimming shortened V by 2 bases and J by 10 bases, and 21 bases separated the two germline ends. The V gene's germline CDR1 is SGDLS and CDR2 YYNGEE. The CDR3 totals 16 residues. This CDR3 is CASSVIKRGGSGKLFF. DNA of the CDR3: TGTGCCAGCAGCGTCATTAAAAGGGGCGGGTCGGGAAAACTGTTTTTT. Full variable domain (rest looked up from reference TRBV9 and TRBJ1-4): DSGVTQTPKHLITATGQRVTLRCSPRSGDLSVYWYQQSLDQGLQFLIQYYNGEERAKGNILERFSAQQFPDLHSELNLSSLELGDSALYFCASSVIKRGGSGKLFFGSGTQLSVL.

The V gene is TRBV18, the J gene TRBJ2-7, with D perhaps matching TRBD2 (5 bases). Germline assignment: CDR1 KGHSH and CDR2 LQKENI. The germline V and J ends were trimmed by 3 bases and 6 bases, with 15 bases remaining between them. The CDR3 totals 14 residues. This chain's CDR3 is CASSPGPSPLEQYF. The CDR3 DNA reads as TGTGCCAGCTCACCCGGCCCTAGCCCACTCGAGCAGTACTTC.

The gene calls are TRBV18 and TRBJ2-3, with no clear D. Trimming left V 0 bases short and J 0 bases short, with 10 bases between. The germline gives CDR1 KGHSH, CDR2 LQKENI. CDR3 length: 16 amino acids. The CDR3 loop is CASSPPDRPSTDTQYF. As DNA, the CDR3 is TGTGCCAGCTCACCACCGGATAGGCCTAGCACAGATACGCAGTATTTT.